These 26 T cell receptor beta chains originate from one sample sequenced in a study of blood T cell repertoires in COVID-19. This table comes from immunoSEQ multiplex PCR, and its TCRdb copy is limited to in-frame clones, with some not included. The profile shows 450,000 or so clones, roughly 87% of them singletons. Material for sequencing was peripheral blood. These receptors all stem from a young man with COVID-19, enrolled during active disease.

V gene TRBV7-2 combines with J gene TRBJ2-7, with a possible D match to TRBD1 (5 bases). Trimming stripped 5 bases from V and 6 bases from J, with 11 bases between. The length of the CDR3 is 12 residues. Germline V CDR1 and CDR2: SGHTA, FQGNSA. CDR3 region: CASSTAQGEQYF. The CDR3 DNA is TGTGCCAGCAGCACCGCCCAGGGCGAGCAGTACTTC.

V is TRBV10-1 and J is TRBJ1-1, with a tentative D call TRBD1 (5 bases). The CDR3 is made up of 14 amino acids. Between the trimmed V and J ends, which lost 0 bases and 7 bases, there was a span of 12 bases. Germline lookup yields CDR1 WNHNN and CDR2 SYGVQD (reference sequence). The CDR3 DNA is TGCGCCAGCAGTGAGTCGAGCAGGGTGAGTGAAGCTTTCTTT. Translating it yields CASSESSRVSEAFF.

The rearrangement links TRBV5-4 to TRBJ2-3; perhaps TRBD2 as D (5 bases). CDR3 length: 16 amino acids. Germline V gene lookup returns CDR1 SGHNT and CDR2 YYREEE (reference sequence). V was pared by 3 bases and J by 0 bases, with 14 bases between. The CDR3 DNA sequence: TGTGCCAGCAGCTCCCGGACTCCTTCTAGCACAGATACGCAGTATTTT. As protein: CASSSRTPSSTDTQYF.

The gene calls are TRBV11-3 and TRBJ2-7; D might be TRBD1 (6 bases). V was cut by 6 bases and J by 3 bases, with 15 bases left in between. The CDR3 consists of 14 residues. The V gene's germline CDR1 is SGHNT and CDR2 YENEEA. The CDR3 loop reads CASSSEDSRYEQYF. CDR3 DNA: TGTGCCAGCAGTTCGGAGGACAGTCGCTACGAGCAGTACTTC. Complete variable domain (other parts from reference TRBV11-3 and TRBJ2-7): EAGVVQSPRYKIIEKKQPVAFWCNPISGHNTLYWYLQNLGQGPELLIRYENEEAVDDSQLPKDRFSAERLKGVDSTLKIQPAELGDSAVYLCASSSEDSRYEQYFGPGTRLTVT.

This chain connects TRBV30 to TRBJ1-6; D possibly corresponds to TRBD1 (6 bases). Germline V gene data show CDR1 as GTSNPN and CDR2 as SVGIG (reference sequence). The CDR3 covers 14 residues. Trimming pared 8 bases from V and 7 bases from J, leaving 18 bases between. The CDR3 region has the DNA TGTGCCGGCTGGCAGGGGATAGGGAATTCACCCCTCCACTTT. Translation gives CAGWQGIGNSPLHF.

The chain's CDR3 is CASSLESGTSYNEQFF. The CDR3 region has the DNA TGTGCCAGCAGCTTAGAAAGCGGGACCTCCTACAATGAGCAGTTCTTC. The V call is TRBV11-3, the J call TRBJ2-1; 7 bases match TRBD2. Germline V lookup: CDR1 SGHNT, CDR2 YENEEA. Losses at the gene ends were 0 bases for V and 0 bases for J; bases not matched to a gene: 2. This CDR3 region has 16 residues.

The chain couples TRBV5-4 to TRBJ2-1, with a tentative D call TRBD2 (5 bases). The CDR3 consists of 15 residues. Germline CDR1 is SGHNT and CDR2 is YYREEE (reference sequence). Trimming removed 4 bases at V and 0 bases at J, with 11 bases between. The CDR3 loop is CASSPDSNSYNEQFF. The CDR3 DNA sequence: TGTGCCAGCAGCCCGGACTCGAACTCCTACAATGAGCAGTTCTTC. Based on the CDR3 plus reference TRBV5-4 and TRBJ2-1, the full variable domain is ETGVTQSPTHLIKTRGQQVTLRCSSQSGHNTVSWYQQALGQGPQFIFQYYREEENGRGNFPPRFSGLQFPNYSSELNVNALELDDSALYLCASSPDSNSYNEQFFGPGTRLTVL.

CDR3 DNA sequence: TGCGCCAGCAGCCAAGGCTCCTCGGACAGAGTCTATGGCTACACCTTC. Translation: CASSQGSSDRVYGYTF. The chain carries TRBV4-1 and TRBJ1-2; tentatively, D is TRBD1 (6 bases). Per the germline V gene, CDR1 is MGHRA and CDR2 is YSYEKL. The CDR3 is made up of 16 amino acids. Deletions cut 1 base from V and 4 bases from J, with 16 bases between.

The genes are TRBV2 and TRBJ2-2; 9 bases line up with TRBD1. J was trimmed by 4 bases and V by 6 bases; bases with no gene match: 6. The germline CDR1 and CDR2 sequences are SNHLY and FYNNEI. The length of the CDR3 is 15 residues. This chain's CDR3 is CASRPGTGSTGELFF. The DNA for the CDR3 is TGTGCCAGCAGACCCGGGACAGGGTCCACCGGGGAGCTGTTTTTT.

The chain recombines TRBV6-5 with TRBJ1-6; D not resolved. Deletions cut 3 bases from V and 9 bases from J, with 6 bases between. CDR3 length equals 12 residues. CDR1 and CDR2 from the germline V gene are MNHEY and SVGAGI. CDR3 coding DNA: TGTGCCAGCAGTTATCTCTCTTCACCCCTCCACTTT. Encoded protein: CASSYLSSPLHF.

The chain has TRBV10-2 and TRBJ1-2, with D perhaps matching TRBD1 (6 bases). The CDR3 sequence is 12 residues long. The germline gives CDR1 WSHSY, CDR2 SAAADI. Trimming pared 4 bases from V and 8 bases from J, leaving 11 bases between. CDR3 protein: CASSGQVGGYTF. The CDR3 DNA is TGCGCCAGCAGTGGACAGGTTGGAGGCTACACCTTC.

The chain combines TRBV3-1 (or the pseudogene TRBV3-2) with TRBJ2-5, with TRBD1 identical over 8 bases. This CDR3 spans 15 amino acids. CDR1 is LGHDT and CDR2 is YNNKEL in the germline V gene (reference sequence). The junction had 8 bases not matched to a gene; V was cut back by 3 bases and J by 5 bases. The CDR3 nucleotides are TGTGCCAGCAGCCATAGGGACAGGCACCGGGAGACCCAGTACTTC. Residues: CASSHRDRHRETQYF.

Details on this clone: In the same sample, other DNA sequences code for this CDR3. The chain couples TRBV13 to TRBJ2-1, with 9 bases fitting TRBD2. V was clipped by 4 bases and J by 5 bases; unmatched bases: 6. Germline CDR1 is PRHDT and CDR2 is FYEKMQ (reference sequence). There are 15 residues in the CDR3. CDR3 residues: CASSSTSGLDNEQFF. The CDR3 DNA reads TGTGCCAGCAGCTCTACTAGCGGGCTGGACAATGAGCAGTTCTTC.

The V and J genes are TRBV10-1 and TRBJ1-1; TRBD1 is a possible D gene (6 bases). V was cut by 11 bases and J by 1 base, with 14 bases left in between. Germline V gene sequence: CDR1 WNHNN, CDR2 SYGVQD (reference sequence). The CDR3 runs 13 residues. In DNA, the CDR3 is TGCGCCCCTGAGGACAGTCAGAACACTGAAGCTTTCTTT. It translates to CAPEDSQNTEAFF.

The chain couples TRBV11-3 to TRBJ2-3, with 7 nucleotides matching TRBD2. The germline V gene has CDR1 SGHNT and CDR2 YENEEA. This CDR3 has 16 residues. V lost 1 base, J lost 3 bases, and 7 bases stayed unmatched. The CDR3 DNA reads TGTGCCAGCAGCTTAGTTCAGGGACTACCTACAGATACGCAGTATTTT. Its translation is CASSLVQGLPTDTQYF.

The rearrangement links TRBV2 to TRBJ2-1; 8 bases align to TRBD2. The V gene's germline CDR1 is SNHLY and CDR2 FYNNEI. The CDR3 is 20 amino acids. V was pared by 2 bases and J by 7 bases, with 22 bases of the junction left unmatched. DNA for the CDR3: TGTGCCAGCAGTGAAAACCCTCCCATTGGTGGGCGGGGGGCCCATAATGAGCAGTTCTTC. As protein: CASSENPPIGGRGAHNEQFF.

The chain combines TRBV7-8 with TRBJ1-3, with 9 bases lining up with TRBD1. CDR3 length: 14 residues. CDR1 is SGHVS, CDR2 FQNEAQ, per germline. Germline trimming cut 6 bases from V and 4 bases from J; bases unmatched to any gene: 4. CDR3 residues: CASRQGASGNTIYF. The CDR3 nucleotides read TGTGCCAGCAGACAGGGGGCGAGCGGAAACACCATATATTTT.

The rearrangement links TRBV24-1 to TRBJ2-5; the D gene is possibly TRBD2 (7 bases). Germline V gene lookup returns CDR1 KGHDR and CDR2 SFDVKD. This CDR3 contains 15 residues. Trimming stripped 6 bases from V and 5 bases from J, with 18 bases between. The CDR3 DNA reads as TGTGCCACCAGTACGGACAGTGGGGGGGATGAGACCCAGTACTTC. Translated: CATSTDSGGDETQYF.

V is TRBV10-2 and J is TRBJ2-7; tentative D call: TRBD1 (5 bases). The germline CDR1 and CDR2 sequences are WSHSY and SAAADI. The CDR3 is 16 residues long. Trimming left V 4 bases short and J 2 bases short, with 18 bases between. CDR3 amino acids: CASSVRGAELPYEQYF. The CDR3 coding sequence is TGCGCCAGCAGTGTTAGGGGCGCGGAGCTACCCTACGAGCAGTACTTC.

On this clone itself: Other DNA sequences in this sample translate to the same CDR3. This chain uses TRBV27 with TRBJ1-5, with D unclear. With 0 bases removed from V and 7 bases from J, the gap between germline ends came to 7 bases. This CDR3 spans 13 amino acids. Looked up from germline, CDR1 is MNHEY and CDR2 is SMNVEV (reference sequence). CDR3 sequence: CASSLSGGQPQHF. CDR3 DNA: TGTGCCAGCAGTTTATCGGGAGGGCAGCCCCAGCATTTT.

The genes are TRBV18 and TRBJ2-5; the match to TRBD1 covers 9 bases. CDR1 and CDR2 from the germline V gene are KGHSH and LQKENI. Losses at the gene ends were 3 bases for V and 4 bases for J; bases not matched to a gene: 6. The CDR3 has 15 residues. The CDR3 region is CASSPPQGARETQYF. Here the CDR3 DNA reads TGTGCCAGCTCACCCCCACAGGGGGCGAGAGAGACCCAGTACTTC.

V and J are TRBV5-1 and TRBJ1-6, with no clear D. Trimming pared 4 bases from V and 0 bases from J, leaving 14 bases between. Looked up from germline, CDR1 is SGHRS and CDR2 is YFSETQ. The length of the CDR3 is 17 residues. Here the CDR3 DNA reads TGCGCCAGCAGCAGGCAGACACCGAGCTCCTATAATTCACCCCTCCACTTT. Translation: CASSRQTPSSYNSPLHF.

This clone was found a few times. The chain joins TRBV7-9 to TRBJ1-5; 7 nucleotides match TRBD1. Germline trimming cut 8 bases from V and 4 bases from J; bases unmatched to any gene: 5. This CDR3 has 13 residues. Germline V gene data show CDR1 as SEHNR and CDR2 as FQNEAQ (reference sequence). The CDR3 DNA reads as TGTGCCAGCGGCTCGACAGGGAATCAGCCCCAGCATTTT. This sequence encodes CASGSTGNQPQHF.

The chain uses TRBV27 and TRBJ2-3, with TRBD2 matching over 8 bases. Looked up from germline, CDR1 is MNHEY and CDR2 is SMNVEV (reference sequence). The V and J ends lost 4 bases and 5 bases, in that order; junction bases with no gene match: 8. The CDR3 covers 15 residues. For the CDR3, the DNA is TGTGCCAGCAGTTCGGTTGCGCTAGCGGGAGATACGCAGTATTTT. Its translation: CASSSVALAGDTQYF.

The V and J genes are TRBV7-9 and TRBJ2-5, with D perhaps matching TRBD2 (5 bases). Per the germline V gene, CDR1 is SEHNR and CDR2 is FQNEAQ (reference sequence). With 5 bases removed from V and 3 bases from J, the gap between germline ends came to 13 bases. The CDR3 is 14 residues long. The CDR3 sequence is CASSPRVREETQYF. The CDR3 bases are TGTGCCAGCAGCCCCCGCGTGCGGGAAGAGACCCAGTACTTC.

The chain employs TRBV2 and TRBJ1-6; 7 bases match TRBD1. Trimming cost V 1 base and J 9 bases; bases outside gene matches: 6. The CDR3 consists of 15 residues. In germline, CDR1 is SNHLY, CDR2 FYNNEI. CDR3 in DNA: TGTGCCAGCAGTGAAGGACAGGGTAGGGTTTCACCCCTCCACTTT. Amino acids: CASSEGQGRVSPLHF.